Sequencing of this T cell receptor beta chain was carried out in a study of T cells in Graves' hyperthyroidism and ophthalmopathy (dated by TCRdb to about 2019). Describing the broader study: TCR V-J signatures able to tell the groups apart were searched for in a discovery cohort of 95 to 100 patients, of whom 40 to 45 had Graves' ophthalmopathy and roughly 59 had stable Graves' hyperthyroidism. Once sampling was done, hyperthyroidism patients were given methimazole at a starting dose of 30 mg daily, whereas ophthalmopathy patients were given high-dose intravenous methylprednisolone. Prospective prediction of ophthalmopathy was tested in an independent validation cohort of approximately 18 hyperthyroidism patients and some 17 patients who later progressed to ophthalmopathy. In addition, the study compared T-cell repertoires in thyroid tissue and in blood from several Graves' hyperthyroidism patients. The paper reports TCR Vbeta CDR3 sequencing of more than 120 peripheral blood samples: 40 or so ophthalmopathy, 70 to 85 hyperthyroidism and approximately 17 progressor patients. The approximately 98 discovery patients were randomly divided into training and test sets at a 7:3 ratio.

Including the terminal cysteine and phenylalanine, the CDR3 comprises 13 residues. Only the CDR3 part of the read is kept: 39 bases, read in frame from the first base. CDR1 and CDR2 are read off the germline V gene (reference sequence) as LNHDA and SQIVND. Regarding this clonotype: It lacks a known antigen. A much larger clonotype is one base distant, so this may be a read error.

The full study reports these points: A model built on a 13 V-J signature distinguished ophthalmopathy from stable hyperthyroidism, reaching about 89% sensitivity and approximately 83% specificity in cross-validation and 80%/75% in testing. Sample size was not statistically predetermined, and investigators were not blinded to group allocation. Blood samples also contained most of the expanded thyroid clonotypes (frequency above 0.001), which suggests that blood repertoires may reflect thyroid immune responses. In validation, the model predicted progression to ophthalmopathy a median of around six months before onset, with 65% to 71% sensitivity and about 72% specificity.

Stable Graves' hyperthyroidism was defined as the absence of progression to ophthalmopathy over 18 months of follow-up. Hyperthyroidism patients were newly diagnosed, had a disease duration of under 2 months, and were aged 18 to 65 years. The study excluded patients with uncontrolled infections, other autoimmune diseases, pregnancy or lactation. Diagnoses were established on the basis of clinical symptoms, serum thyroxine and TRAb, thyroid ultrasound, and orbital computed tomography. Trizol reagent was used to extract total RNA, and RNA quality was then checked on an Agilent 2100 Bioanalyzer. The TCR beta CDR3 regions were amplified from the RNA transcripts. The first round of RT-PCR for the TCR CDR3 was performed with the HTBI primer set and the Qiagen OneStep RT-PCR kit. Libraries were constructed in a second round of multiplex PCR, after which size selection and purification were carried out. Paired-end sequencing of the libraries was performed with 100 bp reads on an Illumina HiSeq2000. The authors' pipeline ran thus. SOAPnuke was used to process the raw data, throwing out any read that contained adapters or uncalled bases, had a mean Phred below 15, or lacked an exact constant-primer or identifier match. COPE v1.2.5 was used to merge the high-quality paired reads, and each unique nucleotide sequence was defined as a clonotype. MiTCR v1.1 was used to align the clonotypes against IMGT TRBV, TRBD and TRBJ reference segments. Only V-J combinations with frequency above 0.0001, covering about 99% of repertoires, were analysed. A TCS score was defined as the ratio of F50 (clonal expansion) to E x V (chaos), with BLOSUM62-based TCRdist applied between CDR3 peptides within each V-J. Welch's t-statistics and random forest reduced 500 to 550 V-J features to 13, which were used in a naive Bayes classifier (R e1071). Thyroid-blood repertoire similarity was quantified with the Morisita-Horn index. TCRdb's own reprocessing of the public reads used fastp at Q25 and MiXCR and kept productive beta chains. Identical CDR3 protein sequences are pooled into one entry, listed with their most common genes and DNA. TCRdb's processing, not the authors' own work, is the source of the V and J calls. This sample lists a few hundred thousand distinct CDR3 sequences; more than 45% were detected once. Roughly 8.2% of the sample goes to the ten largest clones.

Recombination joined TRBV19 with TRBJ1-2, and TRBD1 may be the D gene, going by 5 matching bases. This sequence originates from a woman between 18 and 29 years old with Graves' hyperthyroidism. What was sequenced was peripheral blood or thyroid tissue (not recorded which). CDR3 protein: CAGTKGIGYGYTF. The bases are TGTGCTGGTACTAAGGGGATCGGCTATGGCTACACCTTC.